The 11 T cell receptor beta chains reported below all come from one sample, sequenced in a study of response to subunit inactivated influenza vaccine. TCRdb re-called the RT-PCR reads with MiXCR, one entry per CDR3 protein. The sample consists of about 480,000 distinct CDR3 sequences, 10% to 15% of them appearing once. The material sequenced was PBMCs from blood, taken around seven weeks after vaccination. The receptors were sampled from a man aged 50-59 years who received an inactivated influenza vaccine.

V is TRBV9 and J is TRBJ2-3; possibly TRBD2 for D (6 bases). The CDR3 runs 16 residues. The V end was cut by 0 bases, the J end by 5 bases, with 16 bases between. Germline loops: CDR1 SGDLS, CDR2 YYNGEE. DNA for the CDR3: TGTGCCAGCAGCGTAGCTCCCGGGACCGGGAGAGATACGCAGTATTTT. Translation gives CASSVAPGTGRDTQYF.

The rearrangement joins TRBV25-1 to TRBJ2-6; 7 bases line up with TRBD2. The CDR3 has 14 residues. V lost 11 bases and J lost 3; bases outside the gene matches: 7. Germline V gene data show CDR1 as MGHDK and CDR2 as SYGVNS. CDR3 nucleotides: TGTGCCGCTGGACTAGGCTATGGGGCCAACGTCCTGACTTTC. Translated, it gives CAAGLGYGANVLTF.

The CDR3 is CASSESRRDSKFF. CDR3 coding DNA: TGCGCCAGCAGTGAGTCCCGCAGGGACAGTAAGTTCTTC. J is TRBJ2-1 and V is TRBV10-2; 7 bases are shared with TRBD1. The V gene's germline CDR1 is WSHSY and CDR2 SAAADI. This CDR3 contains 13 residues. V lost 0 bases, J lost 14 bases, and 7 bases stayed unmatched.

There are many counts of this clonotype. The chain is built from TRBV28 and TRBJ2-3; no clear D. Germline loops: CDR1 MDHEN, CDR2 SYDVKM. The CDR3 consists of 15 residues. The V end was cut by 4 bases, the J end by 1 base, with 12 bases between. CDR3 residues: CASSSRTIRTDTQYF. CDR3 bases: TGTGCCAGCAGTTCGCGGACCATTCGCACAGATACGCAGTATTTT.

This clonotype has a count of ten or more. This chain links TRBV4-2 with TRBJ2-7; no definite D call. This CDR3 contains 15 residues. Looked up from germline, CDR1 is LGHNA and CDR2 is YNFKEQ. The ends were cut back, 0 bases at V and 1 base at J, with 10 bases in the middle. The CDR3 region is CASSQDFATSYEQYF. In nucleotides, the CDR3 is TGTGCCAGCAGCCAAGATTTCGCAACGTCCTACGAGCAGTACTTC.

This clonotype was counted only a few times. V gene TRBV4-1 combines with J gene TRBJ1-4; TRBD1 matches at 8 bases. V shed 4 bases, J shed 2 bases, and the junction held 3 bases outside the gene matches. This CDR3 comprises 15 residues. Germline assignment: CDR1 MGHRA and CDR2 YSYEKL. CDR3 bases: TGCGCCAGCAGCCGTTGGACAGGGACTAATGAAAAACTGTTTTTT. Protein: CASSRWTGTNEKLFF.

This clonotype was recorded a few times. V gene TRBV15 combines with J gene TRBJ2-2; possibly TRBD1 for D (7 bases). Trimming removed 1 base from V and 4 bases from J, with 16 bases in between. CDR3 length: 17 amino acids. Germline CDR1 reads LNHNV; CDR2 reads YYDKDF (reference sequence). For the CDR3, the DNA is TGTGCCACCAGCAGAGGCGGAGGGGGCTGGCGCACCGGGGAGCTGTTTTTT. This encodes CATSRGGGGWRTGELFF.

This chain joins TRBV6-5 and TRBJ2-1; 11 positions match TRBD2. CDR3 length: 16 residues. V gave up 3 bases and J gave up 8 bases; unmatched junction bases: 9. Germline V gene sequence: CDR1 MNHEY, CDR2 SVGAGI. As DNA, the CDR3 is TGTGCCAGCAGTTATCGACTAGCGGGGAATGGGGATGAGCAGTTCTTC. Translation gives CASSYRLAGNGDEQFF.

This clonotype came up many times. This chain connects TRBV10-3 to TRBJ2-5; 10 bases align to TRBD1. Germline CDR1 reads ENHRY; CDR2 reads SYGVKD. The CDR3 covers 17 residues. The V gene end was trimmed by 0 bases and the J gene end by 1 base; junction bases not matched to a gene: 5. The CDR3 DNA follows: TGTGCCATCAGTGAGTCTCCGGGACAGGGGTTCCAAGAGACCCAGTACTTC. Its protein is CAISESPGQGFQETQYF.

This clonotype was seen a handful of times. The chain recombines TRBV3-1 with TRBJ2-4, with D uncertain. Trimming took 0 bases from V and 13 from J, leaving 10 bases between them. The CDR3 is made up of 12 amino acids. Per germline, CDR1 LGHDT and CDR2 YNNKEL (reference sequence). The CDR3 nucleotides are TGTGCCAGCAGCCAAGATCAGAGGAAGCAGTACTTC. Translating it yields CASSQDQRKQYF.

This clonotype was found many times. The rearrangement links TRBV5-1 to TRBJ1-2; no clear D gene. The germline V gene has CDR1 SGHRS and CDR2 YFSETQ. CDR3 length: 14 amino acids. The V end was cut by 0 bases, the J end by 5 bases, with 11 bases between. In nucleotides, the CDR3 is TGCGCCAGCAGCTTGGGTCCGCTGACTTATGGCTACACCTTC. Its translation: CASSLGPLTYGYTF.